This TCR beta chain was sequenced during a study of blood T cells in healthy people across ages. This CDR3 is built from 13 residues. V dropped 8 bases and J dropped 4; count of bases not matched to a gene: 7. Germline loops: CDR1 DFQATT, CDR2 SNEGSKA (reference sequence). Note on this clonotype: The antigen is undetermined.

It was with a sample-barcoded 5' primer and a J-beta primer mix that a second PCR of about 7 to 12 cycles was run. TCRdb reprocessed the 5' RACE reads with MiXCR, giving one entry per CDR3 protein. The sample contains almost 800,000 distinct CDR3 sequences, roughly 60% of which appear only once. Study-level points and caveats: Reliance upon unsorted PBMCs precluded definitive naive versus antigen-experienced comparison.

This clonotype was sampled from a man between 25 and 39 years old in good health. Sequenced material: blood. The chain employs TRBV20-1 and TRBJ2-1, with 8 bases that match TRBD2. CDR3 in DNA: TGCAGTCTCCCGGGACTAGGTTACAATGAGCAGTTCTTC. Residues: CSLPGLGYNEQFF.